The rows below give T cell receptor beta chains drawn from one sample of a study of blood T cells in healthy people across ages. TCRdb fed the 5' RACE reads into MiXCR, producing one record per CDR3 protein. The table lists about 800,000 distinct CDR3 sequences, around a quarter of them singletons. The data were also submitted as part of a second study, on T cells of mothers and their children.

The sequencing sample was made of blood. Source of these receptors: a boy younger than 18 in good health. CDR3s include the opening cysteine and the closing phenylalanine or tryptophan. A D gene is named only where the DNA matches it firmly. Where a row states a size, it is once, few, many or the class of an expanded clone; other rows omit it.

TRBV20-1	TRBJ1-4	-	few	TGCAGTGTCTCCCGGGGGGTCGCAACTAATGAAAAACTGTTTTTT	CSVSRGVATNEKLFF
TRBV7-7	TRBJ2-7	TRBD2	few	TGTGCTAGCAGCCCCGGACTAGCGGAAAGGCACGAGCAGTACTTC	CASSPGLAERHEQYF
TRBV24-1	TRBJ2-3	TRBD1	few	TGTGCCACCAGTGGGGTCTCGGGACAGCCAGATACGCAGTATTTT	CATSGVSGQPDTQYF
TRBV28	TRBJ1-4	-	-	TGTGCCTCCCGGGCCGGGGGAAAGGGTGAAAAACTGTTTTTT	CASRAGGKGEKLFF
TRBV11-2	TRBJ2-7	-	-	TGTGCCAGCAGCTTAGGCCCATTGCCTGACGAGCAGTACTTC	CASSLGPLPDEQYF
TRBV28	TRBJ2-7	-	-	TGTGCCAGCAGGATTACTAGTGGGTACGAGCAGTACTTC	CASRITSGYEQYF
TRBV7-9	TRBJ2-3	-	-	TGTGCCAGCAGCTTAACGAGGGCAGGGCCCTCAGATACGCAGTATTTT	CASSLTRAGPSDTQYF
TRBV28	TRBJ2-7	TRBD1	-	TGTGCCAGCAGTTCTACCGGGACAGGGGTCCACGAGCAGTACTTC	CASSSTGTGVHEQYF
TRBV4-3	TRBJ2-4	-	few	TGCGCCAGCAGCCAAGAGAATCTGGAGGTGGCCAAAAACATTCAGTACTTC	CASSQENLEVAKNIQYF
TRBV7-9	TRBJ2-6	TRBD1	-	TGTGCCAGCAGCCCTCAGACAGGGCCTGGGGCCAACGTCCTGACTTTC	CASSPQTGPGANVLTF
TRBV20-1	TRBJ2-1	-	few	TGCAGTGCTAGGAATGGCCAGCGCTACAATGAGCAGTTCTTC	CSARNGQRYNEQFF
TRBV7-9	TRBJ2-7	TRBD1	few	TGTGCCAGCAGCGTGGGACAGGCCAGTCCGGAGCGCGAGCAGTACTTC	CASSVGQASPEREQYF
TRBV29-1	TRBJ2-7	TRBD2	few	TGCAGCGTTGAGCAGCGGGGATTGGCTTACGAGCAGTACTTC	CSVEQRGLAYEQYF
TRBV25-1	TRBJ2-1	-	few	TGTGCCAGCAGTGAGGCCGGGAGTTTCAATGAGCAGTTCTTC	CASSEAGSFNEQFF
TRBV5-4	TRBJ1-1	-	few	TGTGCCAGCAGTGTCCTGCCAGAAGCTGAAGCTTTCTTT	CASSVLPEAEAFF
TRBV27	TRBJ2-1	TRBD2	-	TGTGCCAGCCAGCGGGGGGCCCTCCTCTACAATGAGCAGTTCTTC	CASQRGALLYNEQFF
TRBV9	TRBJ2-1	-	once	TGTGCCAGCAGCGTTAGTATTGACGGTCGGGTTGAGCAGTTCTTC	CASSVSIDGRVEQFF
TRBV28	TRBJ2-5	TRBD1	few	TGTGCCAGCAGTCAACAGGGGTTTATATCTGAGACCCAGTACTTC	CASSQQGFISETQYF
TRBV28	TRBJ1-4	-	-	TGTGCCAGCACCTCACATGGGGGTAATGAAAAACTGTTTTTT	CASTSHGGNEKLFF
TRBV24-1	TRBJ1-1	-	-	TGTGCCACCAGTAGCGGGGGCGCAAGGGACACTGAAGCTTTCTTT	CATSSGGARDTEAFF
TRBV28	TRBJ2-7	TRBD2	-	TGTGCCAGCAGTTCCCCTCCTAGCGGGAGCCCCTACGAGCAGTACTTC	CASSSPPSGSPYEQYF
TRBV28	TRBJ2-5	TRBD2	-	TGTGCCAGCAGCAAGGGGCTTAGCGGGAAGGGCGGTGAGACCCAGTACTTC	CASSKGLSGKGGETQYF
TRBV7-3	TRBJ2-6	-	few	TGTGCCAGCAGCCTCAGTCTTGACTCTGGGGCCAACGTCCTGACTTTC	CASSLSLDSGANVLTF
TRBV14	TRBJ2-7	-	-	TGTGCCAGCAGCCGGTTAGCACCCTACGAGCAGTACTTC	CASSRLAPYEQYF
TRBV9	TRBJ2-6	-	many	TGTGCCAGCAGCGTAGACTGGGCTGGGGCCAACGTCCTGACTTTC	CASSVDWAGANVLTF
TRBV27	TRBJ2-7	-	-	TGTGCCAGCAGTCTCCGGGCAGGGGTAGGGTACGAGCAGTACTTC	CASSLRAGVGYEQYF
TRBV29-1	TRBJ1-1	-	-	TGCAGCGTTGAAAGGGACAACGTAGAAGCTTTCTTT	CSVERDNVEAFF
TRBV11-2	TRBJ2-3	-	-	TGTGCCAGCAGCCCCCTCGCAGGGGAGAAAACAGATACGCAGTATTTT	CASSPLAGEKTDTQYF
TRBV3-1	TRBJ2-1	TRBD1	-	TGTGCCAGCAGCCAACTACAGGGGGGAGGCTACAATGAGCAGTTCTTC	CASSQLQGGGYNEQFF
TRBV12-3/TRBV12-4	TRBJ1-2	-	few	TGTGCCAGCAGTTTGTGGACAGCAGCTAACTATGGCTACACCTTC	CASSLWTAANYGYTF
TRBV12-3/TRBV12-4	TRBJ2-7	-	-	TGTGCCAGCAGTCCCGGGGAGAACTCCTACGAGCAGTACTTC	CASSPGENSYEQYF